This T cell receptor (beta chain) was recorded in a study of blood T cells in healthy people across ages. This clonotype was recorded many times. A second PCR, run for roughly 7 to 11 cycles, used a sample-barcoded 5' primer plus a J-beta primer mix. One entry per CDR3 protein results from TCRdb running MiXCR on the 5' RACE reads. There are 1,100,000 or so distinct CDR3 sequences in the sample; 35% to 55% occur only once, and under 20% lies in the top ten. Donors each provided ten milliliters of peripheral blood. This CDR3 has 16 amino acids. V shed 5 bases and J 1 base; nucleotides not matched to a gene: 8. Germline CDR1 and CDR2: PRHDT and FYEKMQ (reference sequence).

The sequence derives from a woman in her sixties or seventies in good health. Sequences were obtained from blood. The genes are TRBV13 and TRBJ2-5; 9 bases are a match to TRBD1. This CDR3 reads CASSDGTGSFQETQYF. The CDR3 nucleotides are TGTGCCAGCAGCGATGGGACAGGGAGTTTCCAAGAGACCCAGTACTTC.